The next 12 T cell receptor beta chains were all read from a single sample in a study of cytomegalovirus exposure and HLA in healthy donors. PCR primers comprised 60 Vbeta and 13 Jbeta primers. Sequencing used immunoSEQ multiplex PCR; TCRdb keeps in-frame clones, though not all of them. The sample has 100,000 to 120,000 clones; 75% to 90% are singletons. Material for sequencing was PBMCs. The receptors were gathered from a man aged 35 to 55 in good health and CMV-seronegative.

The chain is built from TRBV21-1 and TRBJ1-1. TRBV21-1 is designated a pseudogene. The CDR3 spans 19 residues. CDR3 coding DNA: TGTGCCAGCAGAAATAACCTGGGAGGGGGTGGAGCTATGAACACTGAAGCTTTCTTT. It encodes CASRNNLGGGGAMNTEAFF.

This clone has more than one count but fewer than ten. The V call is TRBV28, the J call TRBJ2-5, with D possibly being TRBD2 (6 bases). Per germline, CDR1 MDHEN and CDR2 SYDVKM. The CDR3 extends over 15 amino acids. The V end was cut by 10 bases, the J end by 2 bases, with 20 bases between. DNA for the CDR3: TGTGCCACCAGAAGAGGGACTCACTTACAAGAGACCCAGTACTTC. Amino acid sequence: CATRRGTHLQETQYF. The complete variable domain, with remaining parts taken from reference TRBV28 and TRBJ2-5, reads DVKVTQSSRYLVKRTGEKVFLECVQDMDHENMFWYRQDPGLGLRLIYFSYDVKMKEKGDIPEGYSVSREKKERFSLILESASTNQTSMYLCATRRGTHLQETQYFGPGTRLLVL.

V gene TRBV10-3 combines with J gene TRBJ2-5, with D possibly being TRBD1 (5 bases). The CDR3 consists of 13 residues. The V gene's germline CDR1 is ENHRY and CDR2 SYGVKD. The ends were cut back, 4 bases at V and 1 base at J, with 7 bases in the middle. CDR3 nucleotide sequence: TGTGCCATCAGTGGGACAATCCAAGAGACCCAGTACTTC. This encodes CAISGTIQETQYF.

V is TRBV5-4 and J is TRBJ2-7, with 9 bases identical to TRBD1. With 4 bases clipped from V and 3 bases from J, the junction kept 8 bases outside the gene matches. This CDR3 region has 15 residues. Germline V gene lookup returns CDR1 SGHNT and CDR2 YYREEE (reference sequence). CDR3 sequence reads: CASSNGGQGIYEQYF. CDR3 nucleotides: TGTGCCAGCAGCAACGGTGGACAGGGGATCTACGAGCAGTACTTC.

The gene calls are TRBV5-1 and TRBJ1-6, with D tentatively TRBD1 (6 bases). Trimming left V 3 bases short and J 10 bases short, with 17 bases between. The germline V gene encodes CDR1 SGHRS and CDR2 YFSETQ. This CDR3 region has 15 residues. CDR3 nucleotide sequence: TGCGCCAGCAGCTCCTGGGACACGGGACGATCACCCCTCCACTTT. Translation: CASSSWDTGRSPLHF.

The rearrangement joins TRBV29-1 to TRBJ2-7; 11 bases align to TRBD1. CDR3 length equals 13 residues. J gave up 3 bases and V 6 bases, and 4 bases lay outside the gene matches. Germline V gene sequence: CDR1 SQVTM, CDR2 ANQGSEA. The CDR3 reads CSVQDRGHYEQYF. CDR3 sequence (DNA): TGCAGCGTCCAGGACAGGGGGCACTACGAGCAGTACTTC.

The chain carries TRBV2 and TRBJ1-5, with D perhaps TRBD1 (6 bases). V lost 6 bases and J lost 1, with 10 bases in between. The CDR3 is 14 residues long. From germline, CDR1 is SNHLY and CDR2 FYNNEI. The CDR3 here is CASRQGHSNQPQHF. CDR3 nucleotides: TGTGCCAGCAGACAGGGACACAGCAATCAGCCCCAGCATTTT.

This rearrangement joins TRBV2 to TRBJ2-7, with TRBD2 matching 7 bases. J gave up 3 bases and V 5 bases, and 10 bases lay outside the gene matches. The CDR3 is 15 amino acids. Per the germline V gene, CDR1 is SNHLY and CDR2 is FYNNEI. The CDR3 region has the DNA TGTGCCAGCAGTCCCAGCGGGGCTCTCGGCTACGAGCAGTACTTC. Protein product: CASSPSGALGYEQYF.

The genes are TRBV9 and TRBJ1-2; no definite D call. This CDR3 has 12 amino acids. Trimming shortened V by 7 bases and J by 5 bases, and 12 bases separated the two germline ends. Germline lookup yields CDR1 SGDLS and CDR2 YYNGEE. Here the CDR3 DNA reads TGTGCCAGCTCATCGACTGAGTATGGCTACACCTTC. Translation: CASSSTEYGYTF.

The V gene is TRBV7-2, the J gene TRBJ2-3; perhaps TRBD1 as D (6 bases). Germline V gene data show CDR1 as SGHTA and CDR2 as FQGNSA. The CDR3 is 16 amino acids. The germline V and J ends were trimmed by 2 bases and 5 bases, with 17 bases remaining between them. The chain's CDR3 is CASSLIGLGGQDTQYF. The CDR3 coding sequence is TGTGCCAGCAGCTTAATTGGGTTAGGGGGACAAGATACGCAGTATTTT.

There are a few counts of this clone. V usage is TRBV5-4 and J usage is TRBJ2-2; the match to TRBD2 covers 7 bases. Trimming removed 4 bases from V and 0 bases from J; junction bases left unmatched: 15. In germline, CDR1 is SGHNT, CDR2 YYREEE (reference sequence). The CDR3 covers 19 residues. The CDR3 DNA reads TGTGCCAGCAGCCCAAGGCGCGGAGGGAGGGGATCGAACACCGGGGAGCTGTTTTTT. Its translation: CASSPRRGGRGSNTGELFF.

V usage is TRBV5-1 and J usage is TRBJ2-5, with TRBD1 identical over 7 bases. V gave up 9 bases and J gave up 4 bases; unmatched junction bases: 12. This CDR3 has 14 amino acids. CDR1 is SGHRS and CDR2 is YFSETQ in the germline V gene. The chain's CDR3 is CATTTGRSGETQYF. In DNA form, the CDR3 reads TGCGCCACTACGACAGGGAGAAGTGGAGAGACCCAGTACTTC.